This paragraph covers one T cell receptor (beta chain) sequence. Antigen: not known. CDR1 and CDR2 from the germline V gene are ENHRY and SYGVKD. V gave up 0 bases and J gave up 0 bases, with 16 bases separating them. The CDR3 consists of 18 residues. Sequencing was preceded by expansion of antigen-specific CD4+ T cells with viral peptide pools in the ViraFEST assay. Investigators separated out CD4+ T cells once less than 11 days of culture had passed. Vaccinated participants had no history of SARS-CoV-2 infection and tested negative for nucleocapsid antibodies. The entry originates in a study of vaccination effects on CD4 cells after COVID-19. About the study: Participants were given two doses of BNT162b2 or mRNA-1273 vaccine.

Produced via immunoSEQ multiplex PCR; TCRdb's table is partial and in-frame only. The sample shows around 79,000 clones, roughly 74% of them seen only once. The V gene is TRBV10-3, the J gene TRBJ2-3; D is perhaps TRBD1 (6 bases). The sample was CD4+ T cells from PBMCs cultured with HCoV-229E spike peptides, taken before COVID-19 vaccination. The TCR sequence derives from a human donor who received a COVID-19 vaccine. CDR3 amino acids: CAISESRGGTPSTDTQYF. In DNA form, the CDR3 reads TGTGCCATCAGTGAGTCCAGGGGTGGGACACCTAGCACAGATACGCAGTATTTT.